This TCR beta chain was documented in a study of blood T cell repertoires in COVID-19 (dated by TCRdb to 2020 to 2021). The study in broad terms: Collaborator samples came from the United States, Italy and Spain and covered acute and convalescent phases of COVID-19. The prospective study material was composed of cDNA or gDNA derived from T cells, B-cell-depleted T cells, or PBMCs. Subjects who had been exposed to COVID-19, were actively infected with it, or had recovered from it provided the deeply sampled blood TCRbeta repertoires that made up the dataset. Where HLA class I and class II types were available, the types were taken from metadata supplied by the sample provider, not from assay-based typing. The samples were drawn from two sources: the first 160 participants of the ongoing ImmuneRACE study, and fewer than 1,500 subjects contributed by 6 global collaborators. The repertoires were released in a freely available public database intended as a resource for research on the immune response to SARS-CoV-2. The sample metadata nearly always contained a de-identified subject ID, COVID-19 status, age in years and sex. Beyond this particular receptor, the publication reports: How much clinical and demographic metadata was included differed by source and by participant, and the metadata was provided uncurated.

TCRbeta CDR3 regions were amplified from genomic DNA using the immunoSEQ Assay, a bias-controlled multiplex PCR. Per the source publication's procedure: The number of nucleated cells in each sample was estimated from the amplification of reference gene primers within the assay. To quantify the absolute abundance of each unique TCRbeta CDR3 rearrangement, sequence reads were collapsed and filtered. For each sample, productive Simpson clonality was calculated as the square root of Simpson's diversity index across productive rearrangements. TCRdb carries this immuneACCESS record with in-frame sequences only. Its versions omit some clonotypes, under half of them owing to an unresolved V gene in the studies checked, with the rest unexplained. That table supplies the V and J calls and clone size; D and trimming were determined from the DNA. Counted in this sample were 200,000 or so clones; around 89% of them appeared once. Together, the top ten hold less than 3.5% of the sample.

CDR1 SGHTA and CDR2 FQGNSA were looked up in the germline V gene. Ends trimmed: V by 5 bases, J by 3 bases; bases unmatched to a gene: 7. From cysteine to phenylalanine, the CDR3 is 18 amino acids long. Only the CDR3 DNA is retained, 54 bases long and in frame from the first base. One collaborating source in Seattle enrolled patients during active infection and followed them longitudinally through the course of disease. The collaborating institutions used their own protocols to collect whole blood in K2EDTA tubes. For TCRbeta analysis, collaborators shipped samples as frozen whole blood, isolated PBMCs, or DNA extracted from either of those sample types. Notes on this clone: The antigen this receptor binds is unknown. No base qualities exist here, and no much larger clone lies one base off it.

The receptor's source is a man aged 30 to 45 with COVID-19, enrolled during active disease. The sequenced sample consisted of peripheral blood. This chain is built from TRBV7-2 and TRBJ2-1, with 16 central nucleotides matching TRBD2. The CDR3 protein sequence reads: CASSPGTSGRAYYNEQFF. The DNA sequence follows: TGTGCCAGCAGCCCCGGGACTAGCGGGAGGGCCTACTACAATGAGCAGTTCTTC. Joined to the reference TRBV7-2 and TRBJ2-1 proteins, this CDR3 gives the full variable domain: GAGVSQSPSNKVTEKGKDVELRCDPISGHTALYWYRQSLGQGLEFLIYFQGNSAPDKSGLPSDRFSAERTGGSVSTLTIQRTQQEDSAVYLCASSPGTSGRAYYNEQFFGPGTRLTVL.